This T cell receptor (beta chain) came from a study of Ad26.COV2.S vaccination and SARS-CoV-2 variants. The wider study: Once or twice, 56 days apart, Ad26.COV2.S was delivered intramuscularly.

About this clone: Its target is not known.

The study, taken as a whole, reports: Vaccine recipients posted higher spike-specific TCR breadth than their placebo counterparts.

Treatment here: some 19 received Ad26.COV2.S at low or high dose, single or two shots; about 5 received placebo; per-sample allocation not given. The samples were gathered on day 63 after the first injection of vaccine or placebo. Generated by immunoSEQ multiplex PCR, the TCRdb table keeps only in-frame clones and is missing some. The data show 250,000 or so clones, roughly 87% seen once. The source was peripheral blood, collected in a trial of Ad26.COV2.S vaccine versus placebo. The source of this sequence is a person between 18 and 59 years old who received the Ad26.COV2.S COVID-19 vaccine or a placebo.

CDR3 bases: TGTGCCAGCAGTTTCGGACAGGGATTGAATGAAAAACTGTTTTTT. As protein: CASSFGQGLNEKLFF. The J gene is TRBJ1-4, the V gene TRBV6-5; 8 nucleotides align to TRBD1. The CDR3 has 15 amino acids. The J segment lost 5 bases and the V segment lost 4 bases, leaving 6 bases of the junction unmatched. From germline, CDR1 is MNHEY and CDR2 SVGAGI.